This TCR beta chain was recovered during a study of beta chain features in type 1 diabetes. The CDR3 contains 14 residues. Germline V lookup: CDR1 SGHTA, CDR2 FQGNSA. V lost 4 bases, J lost 0 bases, and 9 bases lay in between. This clone was counted between two and nine times. What was sequenced were expressed TCRB transcripts, since all of the isolated RNA had been reverse transcribed. The method was immunoSEQ multiplex PCR; TCRdb's version includes in-frame clones alone and lacks a portion of them. The data show about 350,000 clones, with around a fifth seen just once and around 0.04% held by the top ten.

This chain uses TRBV7-2 with TRBJ1-2, with a possible D match to TRBD1 (5 bases). This receptor was identified in a woman between 18 and 29 years old in good health. Sequencing was done on a sample of naive CD4+ T cells from blood. CDR3: CASSSRQSNYGYTF. In nucleotides, the CDR3 is TGTGCCAGCAGCTCACGACAGTCTAACTATGGCTACACCTTC.